This TCR beta chain stems from a study of CD8 T cells in Susac syndrome. Broader study findings: It was acknowledged in the study that the number of individuals who were included in its TCR sequencing and HLA analysis was relatively small.

A note on this clonotype: Its matching antigen is unknown.

The CDR3 contains 14 residues. CDR1 MDHEN and CDR2 SYDVKM come from the germline V gene. V was cut by 1 base and J by 4 bases, with 8 bases left in between. When the RNA was reverse transcribed, random hexamers were used with an input of roughly 0.5 to 1 ug. The immunoSEQ assay covered 54 Vbeta and 13 Jbeta segments for CDR3. TCRdb fed the immunoSEQ multiplex PCR reads into MiXCR, producing one record per CDR3 protein. The data show about 430,000 distinct CDR3 sequences, approximately 85% seen once. CD8+ and CD4+ blood T cells underwent TCR beta sequencing. The receptor comes from a human donor with multiple sclerosis. This rearrangement joins TRBV28 to TRBJ2-1; possible D gene TRBD1, 6 bases. Source material: CD8+ T cells from PBMCs. The chain's CDR3 is CASSLSRGYNEQFF. CDR3 coding DNA: TGTGCCAGCAGTTTATCCAGGGGATACAATGAGCAGTTCTTC.